This TCR beta chain was sequenced in a study of blood T cells in healthy people across ages. Points from the study as a whole: Fewer expanded clones and more diversity marked long-lived versus aged donors. Donor CMV infection status was unknown, possibly confounding age-related changes in expanded clonotypes.

In each sample, at least 7 million PBMCs were isolated. In this sample, this clonotype turned up a few times. The antigen is unknown. The CDR3 is made up of 13 amino acids. V trimming: 5 bases; J trimming: 3 bases; junction bases outside the gene matches: 6. Germline CDR1 DFQATT, CDR2 SNEGSKA (reference sequence). With a J-beta primer mix and a sample-barcoded 5' primer, a second PCR ran about 6 to 11 cycles. Every cDNA molecule carried a tag from a template-switch adaptor bearing 12 random nucleotides. TCRdb re-derived calls from the 5' RACE reads in MiXCR, one entry per CDR3 protein. The sample has 1.5 million or so distinct CDR3 sequences, approximately 38% seen once.

The chain recombines TRBV20-1 with TRBJ1-1; 7 bases agree with TRBD1. Sequencing was carried out using blood. The TCR originated in a woman younger than 35 in good health. The CDR3 DNA reads TGCAGTGCTCTGCAGGGGGGGTACACTGAAGCTTTCTTT. Translating gives CSALQGGYTEAFF.